These 19 T cell receptor beta chains came from one sample sequenced in a study of blood T cell repertoires in COVID-19. TCRdb's table, derived via immunoSEQ multiplex PCR, lists solely in-frame clones and lacks some. The sample lists around 150,000 clones, 89% occurring once. The sample consisted of peripheral blood. The receptors shown here come from a man aged 55 to 70 with acute or convalescent COVID-19.

This chain uses TRBV5-1 with TRBJ1-4; D unresolved. The CDR3 runs 18 residues. Trimming left V 3 bases short and J 12 bases short, with 30 bases between. The germline V gene has CDR1 SGHRS and CDR2 YFSETQ. This chain's CDR3 is CASSYTPNTGTGVRELFF. The DNA for the CDR3 is TGCGCCAGCAGCTACACCCCAAATACCGGTACCGGCGTGAGGGAACTGTTTTTT.

The chain carries TRBV5-5 and TRBJ1-5; no definite D call. Germline CDR1 is SGHKS and CDR2 is YYEKEE (reference sequence). The CDR3 extends over 17 amino acids. V lost 0 bases and J 7 bases, leaving 20 bases between the germline ends. The CDR3 loop is CASSLVPSGSTGQPQHF. The CDR3 DNA is TGTGCCAGCAGCTTGGTCCCTAGCGGTTCAACCGGACAGCCCCAGCATTTT. The full variable domain, in which reference TRBV5-5 and TRBJ1-5 provide the parts outside the CDR3, is DAGVTQSPTHLIKTRGQQVTLRCSPISGHKSVSWYQQVLGQGPQFIFQYYEKEERGRGNFPDRFSARQFPNYSSELNVNALLLGDSALYLCASSLVPSGSTGQPQHFGDGTRLSIL.

The chain is built from TRBV7-2 and TRBJ1-2, with a possible D match to TRBD1 (5 bases). CDR3 length: 14 residues. Germline CDR1 SGHTA, CDR2 FQGNSA. The V and J ends lost 5 bases and 6 bases respectively, with 16 bases between them. The CDR3 loop reads CASSLGARADGYTF. The DNA of the CDR3 is TGTGCCAGCAGCCTAGGGGCGAGGGCGGATGGCTACACCTTC.

The chain joins TRBV7-9 to TRBJ1-3; 9 bases line up with TRBD1. CDR1 is SEHNR and CDR2 is FQNEAQ in the germline V gene (reference sequence). J gave up 4 bases and V 5 bases, and 6 bases lay outside the gene matches. This CDR3 spans 15 amino acids. CDR3 residues: CASSLQGAQGNTIYF. The CDR3 region has the DNA TGTGCCAGCAGCCTACAGGGGGCGCAGGGAAACACCATATATTTT.

The gene calls are TRBV19 and TRBJ1-5, with D possibly TRBD1 on 5 matching bases. Germline assignment: CDR1 LNHDA and CDR2 SQIVND (reference sequence). Trimming removed 7 bases from V and 5 bases from J, with 12 bases in between. This CDR3 is built from 13 residues. The CDR3 nucleotides are TGTGCCAGTACAGGGACTCCACATCAGCCCCAGCATTTT. Translating it yields CASTGTPHQPQHF.

The chain combines TRBV3-1 (or the pseudogene TRBV3-2) with TRBJ1-6, with D unresolved. Germline values: CDR1 LGHDT, CDR2 YNNKEL (reference sequence). Trimming shortened V by 2 bases and J by 9 bases, and 20 bases separated the two germline ends. This CDR3 spans 17 amino acids. As DNA, the CDR3 is TGTGCCAGCAGCCAACGTCGCAAAGCCAATATTGGTTCACCCCTCCACTTT. Its translation: CASSQRRKANIGSPLHF.

The chain couples TRBV29-1 to TRBJ2-7; the D gene is possibly TRBD1 (6 bases). Germline assignment: CDR1 SQVTM and CDR2 ANQGSEA. The germline V and J ends were trimmed by 6 bases and 2 bases, with 17 bases remaining between them. This CDR3 contains 14 residues. The CDR3 region has the DNA TGCAGCGTCGGAGACAGGCCGTTAACCTACGAGCAGTACTTC. Its protein product is CSVGDRPLTYEQYF.

In its sample, this clone was seen once. The gene calls are TRBV19 and TRBJ1-1; possibly TRBD1 for D (5 bases). Germline CDR1 and CDR2: LNHDA and SQIVND (reference sequence). V gave up 6 bases and J gave up 1 base, with 15 bases separating them. This CDR3 contains 15 residues. The CDR3 DNA is TGTGCCAGTAGAGGTAGGTGGGACTCGAACACTGAAGCTTTCTTT. It specifies CASRGRWDSNTEAFF.

This clone was seen only once. This chain joins TRBV15 and TRBJ1-4; 7 bases fit TRBD1. Losses at the gene ends were 4 bases for V and 0 bases for J; bases not matched to a gene: 8. Per germline, CDR1 LNHNV and CDR2 YYDKDF (reference sequence). This CDR3 region has 17 residues. The CDR3 region is CATSIPEGASTNEKLFF. In DNA, the CDR3 is TGTGCCACCAGCATACCTGAGGGGGCGTCAACTAATGAAAAACTGTTTTTT.

Only a few counts were recorded for this clone. The chain links TRBV2 to TRBJ2-7; 7 positions agree with TRBD1. CDR1 and CDR2 (germline): SNHLY, FYNNEI. The CDR3 is 13 amino acids. J was trimmed by 3 bases and V by 6 bases; bases with no gene match: 5. The CDR3: CASRRTGLYEQYF. In nucleotides, the CDR3 is TGTGCCAGCAGGAGGACAGGCCTCTACGAGCAGTACTTC.

The chain recombines TRBV5-6 with TRBJ2-7; 8 bases are a match to TRBD1. The CDR3 length is 13 residues. CDR1 and CDR2 (germline): SGHDT, YYEEEE. V was pared by 4 bases and J by 7 bases, with 7 bases of the junction left unmatched. The DNA for the CDR3 is TGTGCCAGCAGCCCTCAGGGGGCATATGAGCAGTACTTC. It translates to CASSPQGAYEQYF.

This clone is a singleton in its sample. This chain uses TRBV9 with TRBJ2-5; D possibly corresponds to TRBD2 (6 bases). The germline V gene has CDR1 SGDLS and CDR2 YYNGEE. The CDR3 is 15 residues long. V dropped 0 bases and J dropped 4 bases, with 13 bases sitting between them. CDR3 sequence (DNA): TGTGCCAGCAGCGTAGGGGCGGTGGGGGGAGAGACCCAGTACTTC. Translating gives CASSVGAVGGETQYF.

In this sample, this clone turned up once. The chain uses TRBV18 and TRBJ2-2; a weak D match, TRBD1 (6 bases). CDR1 is KGHSH and CDR2 is LQKENI in the germline V gene. Trimming took 6 bases from V and 1 from J, leaving 12 bases between them. CDR3 size: 15 residues. DNA for the CDR3: TGTGCCAGCTCGGGACCGGGACAGAACACCGGGGAGCTGTTTTTT. Translated: CASSGPGQNTGELFF.

The chain's CDR3 is CASSSGNDPEAFF. In DNA, the CDR3 is TGCGCCAGCAGCTCAGGTAATGACCCTGAAGCTTTCTTT. The genes are TRBV5-1 and TRBJ1-1; no clear D. Germline V gene lookup returns CDR1 SGHRS and CDR2 YFSETQ. V was shortened by 3 bases and J by 6 bases, with 12 bases between the two germline ends. This CDR3 has 13 amino acids.

The genes are TRBV3-1 (or the pseudogene TRBV3-2) and TRBJ2-3, with TRBD2 as a possible D gene (5 bases). V was trimmed by 0 bases and J by 3 bases, leaving 10 bases between them. The CDR3 spans 15 residues. The germline V gene has CDR1 LGHDT and CDR2 YNNKEL (reference sequence). The CDR3 here is CASSQDWGATDTQYF. DNA of the CDR3: TGTGCCAGCAGCCAAGATTGGGGAGCAACAGATACGCAGTATTTT.

The CDR3 here is CATSDFYEADTQYF. CDR3 nucleotides: TGTGCCACCAGTGATTTCTACGAAGCAGATACGCAGTATTTT. The genes are TRBV24-1 and TRBJ2-3; D uncertain. The length of the CDR3 is 14 residues. Germline V gene lookup returns CDR1 KGHDR and CDR2 SFDVKD. Trimming stripped 1 base from V and 4 bases from J, with 8 bases between.

The chain recombines TRBV24-1 with TRBJ1-2, with a possible D match to TRBD1 (5 bases). V gave up 3 bases and J gave up 3 bases, with 13 bases separating them. CDR1 KGHDR and CDR2 SFDVKD come from the germline V gene. The CDR3 spans 15 residues. CDR3 in amino acids: CATSDAGQAHYGYTF. The CDR3 coding sequence is TGTGCCACCAGTGATGCTGGACAAGCCCACTATGGCTACACCTTC.

The chain is built from TRBV4-3 and TRBJ1-5; TRBD1 matches 7 bases. V was clipped by 1 base and J by 4 bases; unmatched bases: 4. This CDR3 is 15 amino acids long. Germline V gene data show CDR1 as LGHNA and CDR2 as YSLEER. CDR3 coding DNA: TGCGCCAGCAGCCAAGGGACAGGTTTGAATCAGCCCCAGCATTTT. Its protein is CASSQGTGLNQPQHF.

The chain has TRBV4-3 and TRBJ1-5; D is uncertain. The V and J ends lost 5 bases and 0 bases respectively, with 11 bases between them. Germline CDR1 LGHNA, CDR2 YSLEER. This CDR3 is 15 amino acids long. This CDR3 reads CASSAKHHSNQPQHF. The CDR3 DNA sequence: TGCGCCAGCAGCGCCAAACACCATAGCAATCAGCCCCAGCATTTT.